This record covers a single TCR beta chain. Its antigen is as yet unknown. This CDR3 region has 15 residues. Germline CDR1 and CDR2: SGDLS and YYNGEE. The V gene lost 0 bases and the J gene lost 4 bases, with 13 bases spanning the gap. This entry is derived from a study of shared clonotypes between healthy human individuals. Whole-study results and caveats: Sampling used blood alone; tissue repertoires probably differ.

The study ran the assay at deep level. Original handling: Junction-only sequences without quality scores came from ImmunoSEQ, so filtering differed. Sequenced by immunoSEQ multiplex PCR; TCRdb stores in-frame clones only, minus some. Clone size and V and J calls were adopted from that table, with D and trimming inferred from the DNA. The sample yields about 1.9 million clones, 90% to 95% seen once. CD45RO-negative cells were positively selected for CCR7, leaving out terminally differentiated effector memory CD45RA+ cells. Source material: naive CD8+ T cells from PBMCs. The TCR sequence derives from a man younger than 30 in good health. Some clones in this sample may be carry-over from other donors' samples. V usage is TRBV9 and J usage is TRBJ1-2; D is undetermined. The CDR3 region is CASSVDGEAGYGYTF. The CDR3 bases are TGTGCCAGCAGCGTAGATGGAGAGGCCGGCTATGGCTACACCTTC.